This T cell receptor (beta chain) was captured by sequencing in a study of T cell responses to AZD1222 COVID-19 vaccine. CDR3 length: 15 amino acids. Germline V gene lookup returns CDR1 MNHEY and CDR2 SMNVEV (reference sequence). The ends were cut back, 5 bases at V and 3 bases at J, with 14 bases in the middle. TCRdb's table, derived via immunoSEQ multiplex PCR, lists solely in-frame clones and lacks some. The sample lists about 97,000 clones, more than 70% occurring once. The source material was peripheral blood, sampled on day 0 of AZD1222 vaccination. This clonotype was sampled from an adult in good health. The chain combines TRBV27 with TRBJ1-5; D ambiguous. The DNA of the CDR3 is TGTGCCAGCAGTCCCACATTTACCTCCAATCAGCCCCAGCATTTT. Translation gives CASSPTFTSNQPQHF.